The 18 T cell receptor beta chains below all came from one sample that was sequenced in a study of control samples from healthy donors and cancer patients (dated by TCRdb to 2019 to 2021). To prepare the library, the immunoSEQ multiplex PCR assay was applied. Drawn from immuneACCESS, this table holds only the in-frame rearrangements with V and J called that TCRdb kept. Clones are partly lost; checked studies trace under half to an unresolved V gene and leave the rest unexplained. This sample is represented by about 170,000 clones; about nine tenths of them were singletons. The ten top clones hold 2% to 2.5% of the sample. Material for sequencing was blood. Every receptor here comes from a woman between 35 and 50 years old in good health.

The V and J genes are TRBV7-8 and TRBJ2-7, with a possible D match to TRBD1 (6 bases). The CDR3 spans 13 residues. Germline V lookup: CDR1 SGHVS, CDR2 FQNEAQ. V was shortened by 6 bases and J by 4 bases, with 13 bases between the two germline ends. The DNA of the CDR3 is TGTGCCAGCAGTTGGGACACGTTATACGAGCAGTACTTC. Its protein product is CASSWDTLYEQYF.

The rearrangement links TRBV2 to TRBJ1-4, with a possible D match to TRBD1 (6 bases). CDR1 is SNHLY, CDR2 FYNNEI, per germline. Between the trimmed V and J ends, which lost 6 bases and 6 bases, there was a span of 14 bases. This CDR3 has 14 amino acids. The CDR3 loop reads CASSWPGADEKLFF. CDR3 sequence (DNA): TGTGCCAGCAGCTGGCCAGGGGCGGATGAAAAACTGTTTTTT.

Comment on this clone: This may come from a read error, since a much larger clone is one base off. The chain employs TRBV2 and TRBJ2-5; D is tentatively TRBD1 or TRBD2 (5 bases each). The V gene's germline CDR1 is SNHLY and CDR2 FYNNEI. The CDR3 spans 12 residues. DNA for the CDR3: TGTGCCAGCAGTGAAGCGGGGGAGATCCAGTACTTC. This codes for CASSEAGEIQYF.

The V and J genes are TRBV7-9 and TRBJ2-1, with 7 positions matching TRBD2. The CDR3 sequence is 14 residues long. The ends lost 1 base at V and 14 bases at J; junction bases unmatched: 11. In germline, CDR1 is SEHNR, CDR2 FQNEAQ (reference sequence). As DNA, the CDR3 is TGTGCCAGCAGCTTAGAATTGTCCGAGGGGAGGGAGTTCTTC. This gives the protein CASSLELSEGREFF.

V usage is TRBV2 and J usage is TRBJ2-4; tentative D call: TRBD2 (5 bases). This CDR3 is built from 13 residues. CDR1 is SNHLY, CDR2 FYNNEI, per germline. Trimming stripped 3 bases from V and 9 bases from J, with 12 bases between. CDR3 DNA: TGTGCCAGCAGTGACGGGATTTCGGTCATTCAGTACTTC. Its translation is CASSDGISVIQYF.

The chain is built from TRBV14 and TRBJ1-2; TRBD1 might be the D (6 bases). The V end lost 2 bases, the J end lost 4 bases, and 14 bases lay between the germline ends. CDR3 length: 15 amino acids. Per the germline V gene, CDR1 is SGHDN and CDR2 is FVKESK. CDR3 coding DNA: TGTGCCAGCAGCCAACCCGGGACGGGGGCCTATGGCTACACCTTC. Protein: CASSQPGTGAYGYTF.

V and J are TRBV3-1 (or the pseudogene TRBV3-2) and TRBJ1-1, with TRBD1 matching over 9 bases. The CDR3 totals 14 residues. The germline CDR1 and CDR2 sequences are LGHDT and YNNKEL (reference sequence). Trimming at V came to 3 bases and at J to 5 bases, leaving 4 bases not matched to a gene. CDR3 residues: CASSHPTGGTEAFF. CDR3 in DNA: TGTGCCAGCAGCCACCCGACAGGGGGAACTGAAGCTTTCTTT.

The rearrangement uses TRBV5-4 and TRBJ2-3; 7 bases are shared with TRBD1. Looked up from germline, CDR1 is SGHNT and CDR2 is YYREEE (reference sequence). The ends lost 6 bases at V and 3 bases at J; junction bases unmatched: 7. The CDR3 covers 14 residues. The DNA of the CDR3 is TGTGCCAGCACTCCGGGACAGCCTACAGATACGCAGTATTTT. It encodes CASTPGQPTDTQYF.

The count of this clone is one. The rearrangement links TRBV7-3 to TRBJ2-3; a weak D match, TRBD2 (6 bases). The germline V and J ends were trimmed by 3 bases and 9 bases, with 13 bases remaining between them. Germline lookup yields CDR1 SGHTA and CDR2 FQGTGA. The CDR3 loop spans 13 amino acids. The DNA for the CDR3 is TGTGCCAGCAGCTTTGGGTTAGCGGACACGCAGTATTTT. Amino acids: CASSFGLADTQYF.

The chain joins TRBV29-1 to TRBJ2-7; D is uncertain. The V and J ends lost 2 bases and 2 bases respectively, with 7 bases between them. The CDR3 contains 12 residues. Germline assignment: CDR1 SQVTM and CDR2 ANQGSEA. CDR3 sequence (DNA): TGCAGCGTTGAAATGTCTACCTACGAGCAGTACTTC. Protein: CSVEMSTYEQYF.

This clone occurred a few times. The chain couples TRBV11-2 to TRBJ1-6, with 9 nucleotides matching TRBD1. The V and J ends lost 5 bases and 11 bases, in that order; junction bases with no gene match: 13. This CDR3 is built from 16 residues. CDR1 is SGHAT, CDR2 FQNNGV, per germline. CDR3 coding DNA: TGTGCCAGCAGCGGTCCCGGGACAGGGATATCTGCACCCCTCCACTTT. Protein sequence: CASSGPGTGISAPLHF.

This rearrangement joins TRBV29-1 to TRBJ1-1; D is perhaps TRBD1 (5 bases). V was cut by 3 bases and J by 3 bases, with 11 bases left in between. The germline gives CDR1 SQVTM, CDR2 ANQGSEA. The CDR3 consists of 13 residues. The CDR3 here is CSVDPGGDTEAFF. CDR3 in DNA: TGCAGCGTTGATCCCGGGGGGGACACTGAAGCTTTCTTT.

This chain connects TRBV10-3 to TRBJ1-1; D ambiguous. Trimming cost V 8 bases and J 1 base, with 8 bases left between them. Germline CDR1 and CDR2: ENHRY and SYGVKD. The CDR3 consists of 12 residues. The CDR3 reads CAISNRNTEAFF. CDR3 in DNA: TGTGCCATCTCCAACAGGAACACTGAAGCTTTCTTT.

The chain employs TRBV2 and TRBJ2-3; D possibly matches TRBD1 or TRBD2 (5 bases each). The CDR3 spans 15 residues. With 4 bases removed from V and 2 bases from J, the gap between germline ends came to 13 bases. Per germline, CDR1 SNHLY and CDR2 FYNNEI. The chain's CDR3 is CASSAGTKPTDTQYF. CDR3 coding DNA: TGTGCCAGCAGTGCCGGGACCAAGCCCACAGATACGCAGTATTTT. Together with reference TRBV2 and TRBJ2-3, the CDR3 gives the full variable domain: EPEVTQTPSHQVTQMGQEVILRCVPISNHLYFYWYRQILGQKVEFLVSFYNNEISEKSEIFDDQFSVERPDGSNFTLKIRSTKLEDSAMYFCASSAGTKPTDTQYFGPGTRLTVL.

The CDR3 DNA follows: TGTGCCAGCAGCCCGAGCAGCGGCGATACGCAGTATTTT. This encodes CASSPSSGDTQYF. The chain uses TRBV9 and TRBJ2-3; possibly TRBD2 for D (5 bases). V was trimmed by 4 bases and J by 6 bases, leaving 12 bases between them. Germline V gene data show CDR1 as SGDLS and CDR2 as YYNGEE. The CDR3 is 13 amino acids.

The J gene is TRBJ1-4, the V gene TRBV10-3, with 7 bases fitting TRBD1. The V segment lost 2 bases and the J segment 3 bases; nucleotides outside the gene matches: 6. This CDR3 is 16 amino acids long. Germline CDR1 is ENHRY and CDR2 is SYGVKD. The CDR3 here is CAISERGDSANEKLFF. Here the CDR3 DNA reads TGTGCCATCAGTGAGAGAGGGGACAGCGCTAATGAAAAACTGTTTTTT.

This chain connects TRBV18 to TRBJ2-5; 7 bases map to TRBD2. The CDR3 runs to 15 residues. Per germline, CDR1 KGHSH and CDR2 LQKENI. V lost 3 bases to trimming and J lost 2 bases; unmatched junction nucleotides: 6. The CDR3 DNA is TGTGCCAGCTCACCCCTAGGAGCGGGGCAAGAGACCCAGTACTTC. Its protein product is CASSPLGAGQETQYF.

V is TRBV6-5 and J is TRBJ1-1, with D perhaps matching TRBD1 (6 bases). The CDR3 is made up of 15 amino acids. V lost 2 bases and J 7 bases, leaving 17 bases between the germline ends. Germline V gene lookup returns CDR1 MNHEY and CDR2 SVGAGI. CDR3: CASSYPGARGGEAFF. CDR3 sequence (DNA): TGTGCCAGCAGTTACCCAGGGGCACGGGGTGGTGAAGCTTTCTTT.